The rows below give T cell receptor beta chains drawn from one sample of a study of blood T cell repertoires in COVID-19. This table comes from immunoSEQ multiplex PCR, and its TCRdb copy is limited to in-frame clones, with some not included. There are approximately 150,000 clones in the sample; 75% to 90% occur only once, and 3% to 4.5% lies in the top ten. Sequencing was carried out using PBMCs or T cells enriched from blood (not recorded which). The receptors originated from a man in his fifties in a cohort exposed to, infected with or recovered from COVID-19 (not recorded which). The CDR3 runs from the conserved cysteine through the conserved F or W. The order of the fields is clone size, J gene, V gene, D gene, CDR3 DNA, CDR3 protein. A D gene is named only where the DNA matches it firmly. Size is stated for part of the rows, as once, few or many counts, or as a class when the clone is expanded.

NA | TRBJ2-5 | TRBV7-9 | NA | TGTGCCAGCAGCCTAATAACCCTAGGGGACCAGTACTTC | CASSLITLGDQYF
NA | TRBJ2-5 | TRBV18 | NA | TGTGCCAGCTCACCAGCGGCCAGATTGGTTGAGACCCAGTACTTC | CASSPAARLVETQYF
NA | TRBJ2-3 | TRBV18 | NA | TGTGCCAGCTCACCACCGGTTGGTGGGGGCAAGGGGACAGATACGCAGTATTTT | CASSPPVGGGKGTDTQYF
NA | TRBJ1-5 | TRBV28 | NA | TGTGCCAGCAGTTTTTGGGGAGCAGGGGTCCGGAATCAGCCCCAGCATTTT | CASSFWGAGVRNQPQHF
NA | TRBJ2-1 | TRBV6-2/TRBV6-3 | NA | TGTGCCAGCAGTTACTCCGCAGGGGTCTTCGAGCAGTTCTTC | CASSYSAGVFEQFF
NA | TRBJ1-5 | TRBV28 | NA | TGTGCCAGCAGTTCTGACAGCCCCAATCAGCCCCAGCATTTT | CASSSDSPNQPQHF
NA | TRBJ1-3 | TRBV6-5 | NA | TGTGCAACCAGTCGGGGGGACACGGGAAACACCATATATTTT | CATSRGDTGNTIYF
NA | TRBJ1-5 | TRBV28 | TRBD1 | TGTGCCAGCATAGGGGCAGGGGGCTTCAATCAGCCCCAGCATTTT | CASIGAGGFNQPQHF
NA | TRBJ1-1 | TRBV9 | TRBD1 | TGTGCCAGTGGCCCGGGGACAGGGAGCACTGAAGCTTTCTTT | CASGPGTGSTEAFF
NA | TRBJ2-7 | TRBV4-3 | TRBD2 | TGCGCCAGCAGCCAATTCGCGGGGGAATACGAGCAGTACTTC | CASSQFAGEYEQYF
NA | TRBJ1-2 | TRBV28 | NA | TGTGCCACCGGGGGGGCCTATGGCTACACCTTC | CATGGAYGYTF
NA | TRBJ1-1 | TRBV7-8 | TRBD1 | TGTGCCAGCAGCTTAGGGTTAGGACAGGGATATACTGAAGCTTTCTTT | CASSLGLGQGYTEAFF
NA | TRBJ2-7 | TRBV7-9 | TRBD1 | TGTGCCAGCAGCTTAGCGGCCGGGACAGGGAACGAGCAGTACTTC | CASSLAAGTGNEQYF
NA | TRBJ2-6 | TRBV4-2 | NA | TGTGCCAGCAGCCAAGAGCTCCCTGGGGCGCCTGGGGCCAACGTCCTGACTTTC | CASSQELPGAPGANVLTF
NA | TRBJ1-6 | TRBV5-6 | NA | TGTGCCAGCACCCCCTCCGGACAGTTTTATAATTCACCCCTCCACTTT | CASTPSGQFYNSPLHF
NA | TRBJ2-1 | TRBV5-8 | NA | TGTGCCAGCAGCTGGTGGCGTAGCGCTAGCTCCTACAATGAGCAGTTCTTC | CASSWWRSASSYNEQFF
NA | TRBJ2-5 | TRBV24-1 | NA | TGTGCCACCAGTGATTTAGGGGCCGGCTGGGAGACCCAGTACTTC | CATSDLGAGWETQYF
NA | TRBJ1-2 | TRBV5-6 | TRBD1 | TGTGCCAGCACCAACAGGGGATTAAACTATGGCTACACCTTC | CASTNRGLNYGYTF
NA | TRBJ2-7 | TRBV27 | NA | TGTGCCAGGGTAACACCCAGTCGAAACGAGCAGTACTTC | CARVTPSRNEQYF
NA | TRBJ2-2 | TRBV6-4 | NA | TGTGCCATCCCGGACAATTTGAATGCCACCGGGGAGCTGTTTTTT | CAIPDNLNATGELFF
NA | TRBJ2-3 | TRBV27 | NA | TGTGCCAGCAGTTCATCAAGGCGGGGTAGCACAGATACGCAGTATTTT | CASSSSRRGSTDTQYF
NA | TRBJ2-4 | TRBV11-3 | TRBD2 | TGTGCCAGCAGCTTGGGAGGGAAAAACATTCAGTACTTC | CASSLGGKNIQYF
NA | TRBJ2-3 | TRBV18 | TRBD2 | TGTGCCAGCTCACCGGGACTAGCGGGAGTCTCTACGCAGTATTTT | CASSPGLAGVSTQYF
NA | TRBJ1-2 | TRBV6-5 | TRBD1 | TGTGCCAGCACCGGGACAGACTTAAACTATGGCTACACCTTC | CASTGTDLNYGYTF
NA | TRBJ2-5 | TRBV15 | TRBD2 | TGTGCCACCAGCAGCTATAGCGGGGGGTTCCAAGAGACCCAGTACTTC | CATSSYSGGFQETQYF
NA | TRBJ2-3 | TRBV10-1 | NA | TGCGCCAGCAGTGATATAGCGGCTAGCACAGATACGCAGTATTTT | CASSDIAASTDTQYF
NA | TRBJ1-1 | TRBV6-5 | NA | TGTGCCAGCAGTTACTCGCGGGCAGGCTTAGACACTGAAGCTTTCTTT | CASSYSRAGLDTEAFF
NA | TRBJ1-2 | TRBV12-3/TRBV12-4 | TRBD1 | TGTGCCAGCAGCCGGGGACAGCACTATGGCTACACCTTC | CASSRGQHYGYTF
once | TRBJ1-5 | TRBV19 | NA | TGTGCCAGTAGTGTGACATACCGCAATCAGCCCCAGCATTTT | CASSVTYRNQPQHF
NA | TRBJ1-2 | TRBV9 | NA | TGTGCCAGCAGCGTCGGGACAACCTATGGCTACACCTTC | CASSVGTTYGYTF
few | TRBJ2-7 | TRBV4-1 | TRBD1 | TGCGCCAGCAGCCAAAACAGGGGCCTCTACGAGCAGTACTTC | CASSQNRGLYEQYF
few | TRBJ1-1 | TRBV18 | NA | TGTGCCAGCTCACCAACAGGGTTGGCGAACACTGAAGCTTTCTTT | CASSPTGLANTEAFF
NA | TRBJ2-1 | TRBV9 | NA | TGTGCCAGCAGCGTAATTAGCGCCTCCTACAATGAGCAGTTCTTC | CASSVISASYNEQFF
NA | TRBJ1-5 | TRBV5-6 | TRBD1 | TGTGCCAGCAGCCCAGACAGGGGGCAACAGCCCCAGCATTTT | CASSPDRGQQPQHF
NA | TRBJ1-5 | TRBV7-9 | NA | TGTGCCAGCAGCTTGGGGCAGTATAGCAATCAGCCCCAGCATTTT | CASSLGQYSNQPQHF
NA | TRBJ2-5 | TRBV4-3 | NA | TGCGCCAGCAGCCAAGGGATGGGGGGCCAAGAGACCCAGTACTTC | CASSQGMGGQETQYF
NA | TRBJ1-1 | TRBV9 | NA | TGTGCCAGCAGCCAGGGGCACAGCCGCATGAACACTGAAGCTTTCTTT | CASSQGHSRMNTEAFF
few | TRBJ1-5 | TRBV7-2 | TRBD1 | TGTGCCAGCAGACAGACAGGGGTTAGCAATCAGCCCCAGCATTTT | CASRQTGVSNQPQHF
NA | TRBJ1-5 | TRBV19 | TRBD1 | TGTGCCAGTATAGCGGACAGGGGAAGCCAGCCCCAGCATTTT | CASIADRGSQPQHF